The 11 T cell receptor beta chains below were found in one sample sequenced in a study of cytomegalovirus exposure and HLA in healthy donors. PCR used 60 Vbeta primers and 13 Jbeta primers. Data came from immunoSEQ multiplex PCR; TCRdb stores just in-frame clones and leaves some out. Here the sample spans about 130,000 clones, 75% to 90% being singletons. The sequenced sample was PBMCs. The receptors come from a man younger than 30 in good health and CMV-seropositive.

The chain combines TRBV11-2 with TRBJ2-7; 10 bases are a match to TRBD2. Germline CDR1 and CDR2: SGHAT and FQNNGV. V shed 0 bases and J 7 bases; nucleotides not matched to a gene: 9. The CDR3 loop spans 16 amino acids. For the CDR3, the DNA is TGTGCCAGCAGCTTAGATTTAGTAGCGGGGGGTGGTGAGCAGTACTTC. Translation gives CASSLDLVAGGGEQYF.

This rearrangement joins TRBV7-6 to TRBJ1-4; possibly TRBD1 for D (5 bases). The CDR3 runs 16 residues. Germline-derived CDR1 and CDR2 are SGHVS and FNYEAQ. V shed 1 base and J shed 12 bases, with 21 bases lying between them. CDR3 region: CASSLGPTDGEGQLFF. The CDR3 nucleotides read TGTGCCAGCAGCTTAGGTCCGACAGACGGGGAGGGTCAACTGTTTTTT.

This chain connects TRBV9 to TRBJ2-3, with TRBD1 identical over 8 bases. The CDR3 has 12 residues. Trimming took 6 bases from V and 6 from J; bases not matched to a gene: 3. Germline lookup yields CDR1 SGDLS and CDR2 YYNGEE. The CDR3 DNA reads TGTGCCAGCACCGACAGGGGCGATACGCAGTATTTT. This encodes CASTDRGDTQYF.

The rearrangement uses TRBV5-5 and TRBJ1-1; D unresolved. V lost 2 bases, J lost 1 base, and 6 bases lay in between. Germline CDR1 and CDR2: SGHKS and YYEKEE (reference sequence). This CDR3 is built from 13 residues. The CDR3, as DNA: TGTGCCAGCAGCTTCGGGGAGAACACTGAAGCTTTCTTT. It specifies CASSFGENTEAFF. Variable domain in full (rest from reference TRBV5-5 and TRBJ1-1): DAGVTQSPTHLIKTRGQQVTLRCSPISGHKSVSWYQQVLGQGPQFIFQYYEKEERGRGNFPDRFSARQFPNYSSELNVNALLLGDSALYLCASSFGENTEAFFGQGTRLTVV.

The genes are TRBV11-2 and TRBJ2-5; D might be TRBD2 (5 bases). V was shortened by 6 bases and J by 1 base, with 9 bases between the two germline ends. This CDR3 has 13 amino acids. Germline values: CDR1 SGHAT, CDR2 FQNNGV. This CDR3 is CASSSGSQETQYF. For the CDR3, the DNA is TGTGCCAGCAGTTCGGGGTCCCAAGAGACCCAGTACTTC.

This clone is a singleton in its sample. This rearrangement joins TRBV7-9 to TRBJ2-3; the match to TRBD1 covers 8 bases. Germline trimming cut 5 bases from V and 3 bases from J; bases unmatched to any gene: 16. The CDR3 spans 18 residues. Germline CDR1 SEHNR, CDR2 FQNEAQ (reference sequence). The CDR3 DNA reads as TGTGCCAGCAGCCCAGGGACAGGAACCCTGAAGGGGACAGATACGCAGTATTTT. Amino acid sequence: CASSPGTGTLKGTDTQYF.

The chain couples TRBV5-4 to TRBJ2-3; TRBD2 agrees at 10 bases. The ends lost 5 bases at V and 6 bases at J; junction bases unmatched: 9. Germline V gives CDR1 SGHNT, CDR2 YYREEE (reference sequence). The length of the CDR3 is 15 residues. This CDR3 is CASRSSGGAYDTQYF. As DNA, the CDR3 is TGTGCCAGCAGATCAAGCGGGGGGGCCTATGATACGCAGTATTTT.

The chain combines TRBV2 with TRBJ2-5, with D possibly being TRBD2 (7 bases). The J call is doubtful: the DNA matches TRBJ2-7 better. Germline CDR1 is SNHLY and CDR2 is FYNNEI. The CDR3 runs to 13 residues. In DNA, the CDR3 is TGTGCCATCCTGAAGGGGGGGACCTACGAGCAGTACTTC. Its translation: CAILKGGTYEQYF.

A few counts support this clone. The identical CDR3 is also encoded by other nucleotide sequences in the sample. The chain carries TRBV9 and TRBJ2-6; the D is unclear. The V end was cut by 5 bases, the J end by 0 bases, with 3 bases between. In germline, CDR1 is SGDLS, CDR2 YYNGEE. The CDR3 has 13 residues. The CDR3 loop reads CASRSSGANVLTF. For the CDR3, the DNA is TGTGCCAGCAGGAGCTCTGGGGCCAACGTCCTGACTTTC.

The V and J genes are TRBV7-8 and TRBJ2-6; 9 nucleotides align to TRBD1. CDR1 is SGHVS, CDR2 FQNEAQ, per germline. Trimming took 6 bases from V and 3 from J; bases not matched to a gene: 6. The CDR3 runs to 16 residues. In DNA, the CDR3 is TGTGCCAGCAGTTCACAGGGGGCATTTGGGGCCAACGTCCTGACTTTC. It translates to CASSSQGAFGANVLTF.

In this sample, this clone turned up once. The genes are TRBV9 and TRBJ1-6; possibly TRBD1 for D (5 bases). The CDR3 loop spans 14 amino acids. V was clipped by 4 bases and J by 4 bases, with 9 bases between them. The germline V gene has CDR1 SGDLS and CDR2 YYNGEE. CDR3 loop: CASSLGLYNSPLHF. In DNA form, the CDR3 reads TGTGCCAGCAGCTTGGGACTTTATAATTCACCCCTCCACTTT.